This entry lists 28 T cell receptor beta chains sequenced from one sample in a study of blood T cell repertoires in COVID-19 (dated by TCRdb to 2019 to 2021). Library generation was performed with the immunoSEQ multiplex PCR assay. Here the immuneACCESS table is served through TCRdb, limited to in-frame sequences with V and J called. Missing clones are a known gap in these copies; in checked studies unresolved V genes cover under half, and the rest lacks a known reason. This sample comprises roughly 430,000 clones, roughly 90% of them detected only once. 1.2% to 1.5% of the sample is held by the ten biggest clonotypes. Material: PBMCs or T cells enriched from blood (not recorded which). All receptors come from a woman aged 18-30 years who had been exposed to COVID-19.

The chain is built from TRBV6-5 and TRBJ1-5; 10 bases fit TRBD1. Germline loops: CDR1 MNHEY, CDR2 SVGAGI. The V segment lost 5 bases and the J segment 6 bases; nucleotides outside the gene matches: 7. The CDR3 has 15 residues. CDR3 sequence (DNA): TGTGCCAGCAGTCGCGACAGGGGGCTGAGTCAGCCCCAGCATTTT. Protein sequence: CASSRDRGLSQPQHF.

The rearrangement joins TRBV18 to TRBJ2-2, with TRBD2 matching 8 bases. Germline CDR1 reads KGHSH; CDR2 reads LQKENI. V shed 0 bases and J 6 bases; nucleotides not matched to a gene: 15. This CDR3 spans 19 amino acids. The CDR3 DNA follows: TGTGCCAGCTCACCACCTTTGGCTTGGTCCGGGAGGGCGGCCGGGGAGCTGTTTTTT. Its protein product is CASSPPLAWSGRAAGELFF. Full variable domain (rest looked up from reference TRBV18 and TRBJ2-2): NAGVMQNPRHLVRRRGQEARLRCSPMKGHSHVYWYRQLPEEGLKFMVYLQKENIIDESGMPKERFSAEFPKEGPSILRIQQVVRGDSAAYFCASSPPLAWSGRAAGELFFGEGSRLTVL.

V is TRBV7-6 and J is TRBJ2-2, with D hard to call. CDR3 length equals 15 residues. Trimming left V 2 bases short and J 0 bases short, with 7 bases between. Looked up from germline, CDR1 is SGHVS and CDR2 is FNYEAQ. The CDR3 spells CASSLQNTNTGELFF. The CDR3 DNA is TGTGCCAGCAGCTTACAGAATACGAACACCGGGGAGCTGTTTTTT.

The chain couples TRBV28 to TRBJ2-7, with D maybe TRBD1 (6 bases). Trimming removed 2 bases at V and 0 bases at J, with 8 bases between. CDR3 length equals 14 residues. Germline V gene sequence: CDR1 MDHEN, CDR2 SYDVKM. The CDR3 protein is CASSLQGISYEQYF. The CDR3 nucleotides are TGTGCCAGCAGTTTACAGGGGATCTCCTACGAGCAGTACTTC.

The chain combines TRBV19 with TRBJ2-2, with 10 bases that match TRBD2. With 11 bases clipped from V and 5 bases from J, the junction kept 8 bases outside the gene matches. Germline CDR1 and CDR2: LNHDA and SQIVND (reference sequence). This CDR3 is 14 amino acids long. The CDR3, as DNA: TGTGCCTCAAAAGGGACTAGCGTGACCGGGGAGCTGTTTTTT. Its translation: CASKGTSVTGELFF.

The V and J genes are TRBV19 and TRBJ2-1; D not certain. Trimming took 7 bases from V and 12 from J, leaving 7 bases between them. From germline, CDR1 is LNHDA and CDR2 SQIVND (reference sequence). The CDR3 sequence is 9 residues long. The CDR3 DNA reads as TGTGCCAGTAAGTACTGGCAGTTCTTC. Protein product: CASKYWQFF.

The chain combines TRBV27 with TRBJ1-5, with 7 bases that match TRBD1. The trim removed 5 bases at V and 5 bases at J, leaving 6 bases unmatched. The CDR3 consists of 14 residues. The germline V gene has CDR1 MNHEY and CDR2 SMNVEV (reference sequence). CDR3 DNA sequence: TGTGCCAGCAGTCCACAGGGGCGGGATCAGCCCCAGCATTTT. Amino acids: CASSPQGRDQPQHF.

This clone occurred once. The gene calls are TRBV12-5 and TRBJ2-1, with a possible D match to TRBD1 (5 bases). Trimming left V 6 bases short and J 4 bases short, with 10 bases between. This CDR3 spans 13 amino acids. CDR1 is LGHNT and CDR2 is FRNRAP in the germline V gene. The CDR3 DNA follows: TGTGCTAGTGGGTGGCAGGGATACAATGAGCAGTTCTTC. Amino acid sequence: CASGWQGYNEQFF.

As for this clone: Other DNA sequences of this sample code for an identical CDR3. CDR3: CASSPTRNQPQHF. The CDR3 DNA reads TGTGCCAGCTCACCTACACGTAATCAGCCCCAGCATTTT. The V call is TRBV18, the J call TRBJ1-5, with unresolved D. The germline V and J ends were trimmed by 3 bases and 4 bases, with 7 bases remaining between them. The V gene's germline CDR1 is KGHSH and CDR2 LQKENI. The CDR3 runs 13 residues.

The chain uses TRBV5-6 and TRBJ2-3, with a possible D match to TRBD2 (7 bases). V lost 0 bases, J lost 1 base, and 18 bases lay in between. The CDR3 contains 18 residues. CDR1 and CDR2 (germline): SGHDT, YYEEEE. In DNA form, the CDR3 reads TGTGCCAGCAGCTTGGCTGGCGGGGGCACTTGGGGCACAGATACGCAGTATTTT. It specifies CASSLAGGGTWGTDTQYF.

This chain joins TRBV25-1 and TRBJ2-2; 8 bases are a match to TRBD2. CDR1 and CDR2 from the germline V gene are MGHDK and SYGVNS. The CDR3 has 15 amino acids. The J segment lost 5 bases and the V segment lost 3 bases, leaving 5 bases of the junction unmatched. The CDR3 nucleotides read TGTGCCAGCAGTGAGCTAGCGGGCCTGACCGGGGAGCTGTTTTTT. Translation: CASSELAGLTGELFF.

The chain employs TRBV6-5 and TRBJ2-7; TRBD1 is a possible D gene (5 bases). The CDR3 totals 13 residues. CDR1 MNHEY and CDR2 SVGAGI come from the germline V gene. With 0 bases removed from V and 6 bases from J, the gap between germline ends came to 9 bases. CDR3 residues: CASSYSRAGEQYF. The CDR3 DNA reads TGTGCCAGCAGTTACTCCAGGGCCGGCGAGCAGTACTTC.

CDR3 sequence reads: CAWPRSLNEQFF. CDR3 bases: TGTGCCTGGCCGAGGAGTCTTAATGAGCAGTTCTTC. V usage is TRBV30 and J usage is TRBJ2-1, with no clear D. V lost 5 bases and J lost 7, with 12 bases in between. The CDR3 has 12 amino acids. Looked up from germline, CDR1 is GTSNPN and CDR2 is SVGIG (reference sequence).

This chain joins TRBV11-2 and TRBJ1-1; D is uncertain. V was clipped by 2 bases and J by 1 base, with 8 bases between them. Germline V lookup: CDR1 SGHAT, CDR2 FQNNGV. This CDR3 contains 14 residues. CDR3 sequence: CASSLYGENTEAFF. Written as DNA, the CDR3 is TGTGCCAGCAGCTTATACGGGGAGAACACTGAAGCTTTCTTT. Together with reference TRBV11-2 and TRBJ1-1, the CDR3 gives the full variable domain: EAGVAQSPRYKIIEKRQSVAFWCNPISGHATLYWYQQILGQGPKLLIQFQNNGVVDDSQLPKDRFSAERLKGVDSTLKIQPAKLEDSAVYLCASSLYGENTEAFFGQGTRLTVV.

This chain links TRBV4-1 with TRBJ2-5; 10 bases fit TRBD2. The CDR3 has 16 residues. Germline CDR1 MGHRA, CDR2 YSYEKL. Trimming cost V 0 bases and J 5 bases; bases outside gene matches: 6. The CDR3 here is CASSQDDSGRIETQYF. The CDR3 DNA follows: TGCGCCAGCAGCCAAGATGATAGCGGGAGGATTGAGACCCAGTACTTC.

V is TRBV6-6 and J is TRBJ2-2; D ambiguous. Per the germline V gene, CDR1 is MNHNY and CDR2 is SVGAGI (reference sequence). This CDR3 is built from 14 residues. Deletions cut 0 bases from V and 4 bases from J, with 6 bases between. This CDR3 reads CASSYSYGTGELFF. The CDR3 DNA reads TGTGCCAGCAGTTACTCGTACGGCACCGGGGAGCTGTTTTTT.

The chain combines TRBV6-5 with TRBJ2-1; perhaps TRBD1 as D (5 bases). CDR1 MNHEY and CDR2 SVGAGI come from the germline V gene. CDR3 length: 14 amino acids. Deletions cut 5 bases from V and 8 bases from J, with 16 bases between. The CDR3 region is CASSKNSGFDEQFF. The CDR3 region has the DNA TGTGCCAGCAGTAAAAACTCAGGGTTCGATGAGCAGTTCTTC.

The rearrangement uses TRBV10-2 and TRBJ2-1; TRBD2 matches at 8 bases. Germline V gene sequence: CDR1 WSHSY, CDR2 SAAADI. The V and J ends lost 6 bases and 7 bases, in that order; junction bases with no gene match: 11. This CDR3 comprises 15 residues. CDR3 nucleotide sequence: TGCGCCAGCAGGCAAGAAGACGGGAGGGGAAATGAGCAGTTCTTC. Translation gives CASRQEDGRGNEQFF.

The J gene is TRBJ2-2, the V gene TRBV9; weak D call: TRBD2 (6 bases). Deletions cut 2 bases from V and 1 base from J, with 9 bases between. The CDR3 sequence is 15 residues long. Germline loops: CDR1 SGDLS, CDR2 YYNGEE. The CDR3 region is CASSVRERNTGELFF. DNA for the CDR3: TGTGCCAGCAGCGTCCGGGAGCGGAACACCGGGGAGCTGTTTTTT. The full variable domain, in which reference TRBV9 and TRBJ2-2 provide the parts outside the CDR3, is DSGVTQTPKHLITATGQRVTLRCSPRSGDLSVYWYQQSLDQGLQFLIQYYNGEERAKGNILERFSAQQFPDLHSELNLSSLELGDSALYFCASSVRERNTGELFFGEGSRLTVL.

The table lists this clone with a count of one. V gene TRBV9 combines with J gene TRBJ1-6; weak D call: TRBD1 (6 bases). This CDR3 has 16 residues. CDR1 is SGDLS and CDR2 is YYNGEE in the germline V gene. V was cut by 4 bases and J by 5 bases, with 16 bases left in between. CDR3 sequence (DNA): TGTGCCAGCAGCCACGCGGCAGGGGAAAATAATTCACCCCTCCACTTT. Translated: CASSHAAGENNSPLHF.

V is TRBV11-2 and J is TRBJ2-2, with TRBD2 identical over 9 bases. The CDR3 consists of 15 residues. Germline V lookup: CDR1 SGHAT, CDR2 FQNNGV. The ends lost 4 bases at V and 7 bases at J; junction bases unmatched: 7. CDR3 region: CASSSLAGRVGELFF. In DNA, the CDR3 is TGTGCCAGCAGCTCCCTAGCGGGGAGAGTCGGGGAGCTGTTTTTT.

The V call is TRBV28, the J call TRBJ2-7, with TRBD2 matching 10 bases. Trimming took 4 bases from V and 0 from J; bases not matched to a gene: 6. CDR3 length: 16 amino acids. Germline V gene lookup returns CDR1 MDHEN and CDR2 SYDVKM. Written as DNA, the CDR3 is TGTGCCAGCAGTTATGCTGGACTAGCGGCCTCCTACGAGCAGTACTTC. Translating gives CASSYAGLAASYEQYF. The full variable domain, its missing parts supplied by reference TRBV28 and TRBJ2-7, is DVKVTQSSRYLVKRTGEKVFLECVQDMDHENMFWYRQDPGLGLRLIYFSYDVKMKEKGDIPEGYSVSREKKERFSLILESASTNQTSMYLCASSYAGLAASYEQYFGPGTRLTVT.

The chain recombines TRBV12-3 or TRBV12-4 with TRBJ1-2, with TRBD1 matching over 9 bases. The CDR3 has 13 residues. Trimming removed 6 bases from V and 7 bases from J; junction bases left unmatched: 6. CDR3 bases: TGTGCCAGCAGCTTACAGGGGGCAGGTGGCTACACCTTC. It specifies CASSLQGAGGYTF.

The chain recombines TRBV19 with TRBJ2-6, with TRBD1 matching over 8 bases. This CDR3 is built from 19 residues. The V gene end was trimmed by 6 bases and the J gene end by 0 bases; junction bases not matched to a gene: 13. In germline, CDR1 is LNHDA, CDR2 SQIVND (reference sequence). The CDR3 spells CASRPPGQVKPSGANVLTF. The CDR3 region has the DNA TGTGCCAGTAGACCCCCGGGACAGGTTAAACCCTCTGGGGCCAACGTCCTGACTTTC.

The V and J genes are TRBV27 and TRBJ1-1; D might be TRBD1 (5 bases). The CDR3 is made up of 14 amino acids. V was pared by 3 bases and J by 0 bases, with 8 bases between. Per germline, CDR1 MNHEY and CDR2 SMNVEV (reference sequence). The CDR3, as DNA: TGTGCCAGCAGTTTTGACAGACTGAACACTGAAGCTTTCTTT. Its translation: CASSFDRLNTEAFF.

V and J are TRBV28 and TRBJ1-4; maybe TRBD1 (6 bases). V lost 2 bases to trimming and J lost 5 bases, with 12 bases between them. Germline V gene lookup returns CDR1 MDHEN and CDR2 SYDVKM. CDR3 length: 15 amino acids. CDR3 amino acids: CASSLGGGGNEKLFF. The CDR3 region has the DNA TGTGCCAGCAGTTTAGGGGGGGGCGGAAATGAAAAACTGTTTTTT.

The V and J genes are TRBV6-5 and TRBJ1-1; 9 nucleotides align to TRBD1. The CDR3 length is 13 residues. CDR1 is MNHEY and CDR2 is SVGAGI in the germline V gene. V was pared by 6 bases and J by 5 bases, with 4 bases of the junction left unmatched. DNA for the CDR3: TGTGCCAGCAGCCGGGACAGGGCGACTGAAGCTTTCTTT. This sequence encodes CASSRDRATEAFF.

V gene TRBV9 combines with J gene TRBJ2-2; 8 nucleotides line up with TRBD2. Germline CDR1 and CDR2: SGDLS and YYNGEE. CDR3 length: 15 residues. Germline trimming cut 4 bases from V and 0 bases from J; bases unmatched to any gene: 2. The CDR3 here is CASSPGGSNTGELFF. The CDR3 DNA reads TGTGCCAGCAGCCCGGGGGGGTCGAACACCGGGGAGCTGTTTTTT.